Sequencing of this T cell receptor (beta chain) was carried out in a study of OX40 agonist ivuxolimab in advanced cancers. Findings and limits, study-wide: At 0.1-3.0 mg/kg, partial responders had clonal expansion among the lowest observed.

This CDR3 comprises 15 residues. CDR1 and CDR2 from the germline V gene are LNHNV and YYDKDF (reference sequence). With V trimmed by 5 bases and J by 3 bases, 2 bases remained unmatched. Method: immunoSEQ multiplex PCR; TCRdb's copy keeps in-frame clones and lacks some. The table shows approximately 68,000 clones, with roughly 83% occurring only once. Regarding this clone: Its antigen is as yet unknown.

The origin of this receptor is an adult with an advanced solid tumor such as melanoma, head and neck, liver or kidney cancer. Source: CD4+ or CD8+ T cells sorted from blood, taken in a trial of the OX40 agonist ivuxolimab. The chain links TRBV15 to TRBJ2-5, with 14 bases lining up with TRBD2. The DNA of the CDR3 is TGTGCCACCAGCGAGGGACTAGCGGGGGAAGAGACCCAGTACTTC. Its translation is CATSEGLAGEETQYF. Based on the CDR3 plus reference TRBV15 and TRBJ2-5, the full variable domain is DAMVIQNPRYQVTQFGKPVTLSCSQTLNHNVMYWYQQKSSQAPKLLFHYYDKDFNNEADTPDNFQSRRPNTSFCFLDIRSPGLGDTAMYLCATSEGLAGEETQYFGPGTRLLVL.